This T cell receptor (beta chain) was recovered during a study of regulatory T cells in long-lasting Graves disease. Study details: A definition of persistent Graves' disease required over 5 years of antithyroid drugs plus positive TSH receptor antibodies.

V lost 4 bases and J 2 bases, leaving 11 bases between the germline ends. This CDR3 is built from 14 residues. CDR1 MNHNS and CDR2 SASEGT come from the germline V gene. Time point denoted: persistent/refractory GD, antithyroid drugs over 5 years with positive TRAb. Extracted PBMC RNA gave rise to the TCR library. Arm-PCR of CDR3 regions and iRepertoire HTBI primers were the basis on which TCR beta libraries were built. TCRdb passed the multiplex PCR reads through MiXCR, listing each CDR3 protein once. Of under 350,000 distinct CDR3 sequences in the sample, under 25% are singletons; the top ten hold around 50%. This clonotype was observed many times.

The sample here was peripheral blood mononuclear cells (PBMCs), taken when the disease was refractory, from a patient treated with antithyroid drugs. This chain uses TRBV6-1 with TRBJ2-5, with D possibly being TRBD1 (6 bases). The TCR comes from a female donor with Graves disease. The CDR3 nucleotides read TGTGCCAGCAGTGGGACAGCAAAGCAAGAGACCCAGTACTTC. Amino acid sequence: CASSGTAKQETQYF.